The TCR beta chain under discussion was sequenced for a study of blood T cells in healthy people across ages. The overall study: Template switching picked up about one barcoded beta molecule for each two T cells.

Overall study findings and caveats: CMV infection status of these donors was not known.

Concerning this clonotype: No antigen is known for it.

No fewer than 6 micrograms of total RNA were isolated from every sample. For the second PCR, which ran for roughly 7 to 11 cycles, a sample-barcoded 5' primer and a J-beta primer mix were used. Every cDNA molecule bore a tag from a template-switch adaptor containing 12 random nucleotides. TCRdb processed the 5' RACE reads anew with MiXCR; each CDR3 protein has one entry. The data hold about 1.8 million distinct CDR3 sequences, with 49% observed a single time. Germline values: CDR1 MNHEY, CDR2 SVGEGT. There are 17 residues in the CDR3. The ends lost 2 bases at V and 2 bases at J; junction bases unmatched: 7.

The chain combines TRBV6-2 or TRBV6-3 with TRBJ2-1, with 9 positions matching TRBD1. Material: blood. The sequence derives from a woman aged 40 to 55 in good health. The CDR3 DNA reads TGTGCCAGCAGTTACCGCCGGACAGGGGAACCCTACAATGAGCAGTTCTTC. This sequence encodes CASSYRRTGEPYNEQFF.